Following are 22 T cell receptor beta chains from one sample sequenced in a study of T-cell memory formation after mild COVID-19. Each CDR3 protein is one row after TCRdb ran MiXCR on the 5' RACE reads. Counted here are 150,000 to 200,000 distinct CDR3 sequences, around a tenth occurring once; the ten biggest clones make up 3.5% to 4.5%. Sequences were obtained from PBMCs or a T cell subset sorted from them (not recorded which). Receptors originate from a man younger than 35 who had mild COVID-19 (a few samples of this study predate the infection). Cell type and time point are not known.

The sample holds a few counts of this clonotype. The chain uses TRBV18 and TRBJ2-2; 9 bases fit TRBD1. Germline V gene lookup returns CDR1 KGHSH and CDR2 LQKENI. The CDR3 runs 15 residues. The ends lost 3 bases at V and 6 bases at J; junction bases unmatched: 5. The CDR3: CASSPGTGFAGELFF. In DNA form, the CDR3 reads TGTGCCAGCTCACCCGGGACAGGGTTCGCCGGGGAGCTGTTTTTT.

This clonotype was recorded a few times. The V and J genes are TRBV4-1 and TRBJ2-1; 11 nucleotides agree with TRBD2. The CDR3 extends over 17 amino acids. The V and J ends lost 3 bases and 12 bases, in that order; junction bases with no gene match: 16. The V gene's germline CDR1 is MGHRA and CDR2 YSYEKL. CDR3 nucleotides: TGCGCCAGCAGCCATGGACTAGCGGGCCATTACAACCGCGGGCAGTTCTTC. Protein: CASSHGLAGHYNRGQFF.

The table lists this clonotype with many counts. This chain links TRBV9 with TRBJ2-3; D possibly corresponds to TRBD1 (6 bases). Trimming removed 3 bases at V and 2 bases at J, with 10 bases between. Germline-derived CDR1 and CDR2 are SGDLS and YYNGEE. The CDR3 has 14 amino acids. The DNA for the CDR3 is TGTGCCAGCAGCGCAGGGGAGATCACAGATACGCAGTATTTT. Translated: CASSAGEITDTQYF.

Ten or more counts support this clonotype. The rearrangement joins TRBV5-1 to TRBJ2-7; possible D gene TRBD2, 6 bases. Germline loops: CDR1 SGHRS, CDR2 YFSETQ. With 2 bases removed from V and 3 bases from J, the gap between germline ends came to 9 bases. The CDR3 contains 13 residues. The CDR3 is CASSFGGFYEQYF. The CDR3 nucleotides read TGCGCCAGCAGCTTTGGAGGGTTCTACGAGCAGTACTTC.

V and J are TRBV18 and TRBJ2-5; D perhaps matches TRBD2 (5 bases). CDR1 is KGHSH and CDR2 is LQKENI in the germline V gene. The V gene lost 3 bases and the J gene lost 4 bases, with 9 bases spanning the gap. The CDR3 is 13 residues long. The CDR3 region is CASSPLEGETQYF. In DNA form, the CDR3 reads TGTGCCAGCTCACCGCTAGAGGGAGAGACCCAGTACTTC.

V gene TRBV6-2 or TRBV6-3 combines with J gene TRBJ2-2, with D possibly matching TRBD2 (5 bases). Germline loops: CDR1 MNHEY, CDR2 SVGEGT. The germline V and J ends were trimmed by 2 bases and 7 bases, with 8 bases remaining between them. The CDR3 extends over 13 amino acids. This chain's CDR3 is CASSYRGRGELFF. DNA of the CDR3: TGTGCCAGCAGTTACAGAGGGCGCGGGGAGCTGTTTTTT.

This clonotype showed up just a few times. The chain has TRBV7-8 and TRBJ2-1, with D possibly TRBD1 on 6 matching bases. This CDR3 has 16 amino acids. Trimming took off 4 bases at V and 0 bases at J, with 13 bases between the two ends. Germline CDR1 reads SGHVS; CDR2 reads FQNEAQ. The CDR3 nucleotides are TGTGCCAGCAGCTCCTACAGGGTTAGCTCCTACAATGAGCAGTTCTTC. Protein sequence: CASSSYRVSSYNEQFF.

This clonotype showed up many times. This chain links TRBV7-2 with TRBJ2-7; 9 nucleotides match TRBD2. J was trimmed by 2 bases and V by 3 bases; bases with no gene match: 2. In germline, CDR1 is SGHTA, CDR2 FQGNSA. This CDR3 is built from 14 residues. This chain's CDR3 is CASSLSGGTYEQYF. CDR3 DNA: TGTGCCAGCAGCTTGAGCGGGGGGACCTACGAGCAGTACTTC.

In its sample, this clonotype was seen many times. J is TRBJ2-5 and V is TRBV20-1; TRBD2 matches 9 bases. The CDR3 length is 15 residues. V trimming: 6 bases; J trimming: 2 bases; junction bases outside the gene matches: 10. Per germline, CDR1 DFQATT and CDR2 SNEGSKA (reference sequence). CDR3 nucleotide sequence: TGCAGTGCACGCCTAGCGGGGAGTTGGCAAGAGACCCAGTACTTC. Protein product: CSARLAGSWQETQYF.

This clonotype was recorded a few times. V and J are TRBV12-3 or TRBV12-4 and TRBJ2-3, with TRBD2 matching over 11 bases. This CDR3 spans 14 amino acids. V shed 4 bases, J shed 4 bases, and the junction held 1 base outside the gene matches. The CDR3 sequence is CASSSGLAADTQYF. CDR3 coding DNA: TGTGCCAGCAGTTCGGGACTAGCGGCAGATACGCAGTATTTT.

Ten or more counts support this clonotype. The chain joins TRBV7-2 to TRBJ2-3; the D gene could be TRBD1 or TRBD2 (7 bases each). The CDR3 is made up of 18 amino acids. V lost 2 bases and J 0 bases, leaving 18 bases between the germline ends. CDR1 and CDR2 (germline): SGHTA, FQGNSA. The CDR3 loop reads CASSLFRGRGTSTDTQYF. The CDR3 DNA reads as TGTGCCAGCAGCTTATTTAGGGGGCGGGGGACCAGCACAGATACGCAGTATTTT.

The chain recombines TRBV7-2 with TRBJ2-1; 8 positions match TRBD1. The CDR3 is 14 residues long. The J segment lost 9 bases and the V segment lost 2 bases, leaving 6 bases of the junction unmatched. Germline V gene data show CDR1 as SGHTA and CDR2 as FQGNSA. In DNA form, the CDR3 reads TGTGCCAGCAGCTTAACCCCAGGGGGCGGTGAGCAGTTCTTC. It yields the protein CASSLTPGGGEQFF.

This clonotype turned up a few times. This rearrangement joins TRBV6-5 to TRBJ2-3; D possibly matches TRBD1 or TRBD2 (5 bases each). Germline assignment: CDR1 MNHEY and CDR2 SVGAGI. This CDR3 comprises 17 residues. Between the trimmed V and J ends, which lost 5 bases and 1 base, there was a span of 19 bases. The CDR3 loop reads CASSADDVGRGTDTQYF. Written as DNA, the CDR3 is TGTGCCAGCAGTGCAGACGACGTGGGACGTGGCACAGATACGCAGTATTTT.

V gene TRBV5-1 combines with J gene TRBJ2-4; the D call may be TRBD1 or TRBD2 (6 bases each). The CDR3 is 15 amino acids. Germline CDR1 reads SGHRS; CDR2 reads YFSETQ. Trimming took 0 bases from V and 6 from J, leaving 13 bases between them. CDR3 sequence reads: CASSLGYGGGNIQYF. CDR3 nucleotide sequence: TGCGCCAGCAGCTTGGGATACGGGGGCGGAAACATTCAGTACTTC.

The sample holds many counts of this clonotype. This CDR3 reads CASSPTPYGYTF. The CDR3 DNA is TGTGCCAGCAGCCCGACCCCCTATGGCTACACCTTC. The chain carries TRBV7-2 and TRBJ1-2; no reliable D call. V was trimmed by 5 bases and J by 4 bases, leaving 8 bases between them. This CDR3 region has 12 residues. CDR1 SGHTA and CDR2 FQGNSA come from the germline V gene.

This clonotype has only a few counts. V gene TRBV7-3 combines with J gene TRBJ2-2; D is uncertain. The CDR3 is made up of 13 amino acids. V lost 5 bases to trimming and J lost 6 bases, with 10 bases between them. Germline V gives CDR1 SGHTA, CDR2 FQGTGA. The CDR3 bases are TGTGCCAGCAGCCCCGTCGGCGCCGGGGAGCTGTTTTTT. It translates to CASSPVGAGELFF.

This clonotype occurred many times. The rearrangement joins TRBV3-1 to TRBJ2-5, with unresolved D. Germline CDR1 is LGHDT and CDR2 is YNNKEL (reference sequence). This CDR3 contains 11 residues. V shed 1 base and J shed 7 bases, with 4 bases lying between them. DNA for the CDR3: TGTGCCAGCAGCCAAGGAGGGACCCAGTACTTC. This translates into CASSQGGTQYF.

The V gene is TRBV20-1, the J gene TRBJ1-2, with D possibly matching TRBD1 (5 bases). Trimming removed 3 bases at V and 2 bases at J, with 16 bases between. The CDR3 is 15 amino acids. Looked up from germline, CDR1 is DFQATT and CDR2 is SNEGSKA (reference sequence). The CDR3 protein is CSARPPSGPNYGYTF. The CDR3 nucleotides read TGCAGTGCTAGGCCTCCTTCGGGACCAAACTATGGCTACACCTTC.

This chain links TRBV19 with TRBJ1-1; tentatively, D is TRBD1 (6 bases). CDR3 size: 15 residues. Trimming took off 6 bases at V and 0 bases at J, with 14 bases between the two ends. Germline CDR1 LNHDA, CDR2 SQIVND (reference sequence). The CDR3 spells CASSHTGIMNTEAFF. DNA of the CDR3: TGTGCCAGTAGCCATACAGGGATCATGAACACTGAAGCTTTCTTT.

The genes are TRBV3-1 and TRBJ2-1, with 12 bases matching TRBD1. Per the germline V gene, CDR1 is LGHDT and CDR2 is YNNKEL (reference sequence). The CDR3 sequence is 18 residues long. V shed 0 bases, J shed 9 bases, and the junction held 12 bases outside the gene matches. The DNA of the CDR3 is TGTGCCAGCAGCCAAGATTGGGGTCGGGACAGGGGGCGTAGTGAGCAGTTCTTC. It is translated as CASSQDWGRDRGRSEQFF.

The CDR3 nucleotides read TGTGCCAGCAGCCCCCCGGGTTTTCGGAAAACCGGGGAGCTGTTTTTT. It is translated as CASSPPGFRKTGELFF. This chain connects TRBV5-6 to TRBJ2-2; D remains ambiguous. This CDR3 contains 16 residues. Germline CDR1 reads SGHDT; CDR2 reads YYEEEE. V lost 4 bases and J 5 bases, leaving 18 bases between the germline ends. The variable domain in full, with the rest retrieved from reference TRBV5-6 and TRBJ2-2, is DAGVTQSPTHLIKTRGQQVTLRCSPKSGHDTVSWYQQALGQGPQFIFQYYEEEERQRGNFPDRFSGHQFPNYSSELNVNALLLGDSALYLCASSPPGFRKTGELFFGEGSRLTVL.

The chain has TRBV7-9 and TRBJ2-1; TRBD1 aligns across 8 bases. In germline, CDR1 is SEHNR, CDR2 FQNEAQ (reference sequence). Trimming took 3 bases from V and 7 from J; bases not matched to a gene: 20. CDR3 length: 19 residues. CDR3 protein: CASSFLFPIFRGRWNEQFF. DNA for the CDR3: TGTGCCAGCAGCTTCCTATTCCCAATTTTCAGGGGGCGGTGGAATGAGCAGTTCTTC. Full variable domain (remainder filled in from reference TRBV7-9 and TRBJ2-1): DTGVSQNPRHKITKRGQNVTFRCDPISEHNRLYWYRQTLGQGPEFLTYFQNEAQLEKSRLLSDRFSAERPKGSFSTLEIQRTEQGDSAMYLCASSFLFPIFRGRWNEQFFGPGTRLTVL.